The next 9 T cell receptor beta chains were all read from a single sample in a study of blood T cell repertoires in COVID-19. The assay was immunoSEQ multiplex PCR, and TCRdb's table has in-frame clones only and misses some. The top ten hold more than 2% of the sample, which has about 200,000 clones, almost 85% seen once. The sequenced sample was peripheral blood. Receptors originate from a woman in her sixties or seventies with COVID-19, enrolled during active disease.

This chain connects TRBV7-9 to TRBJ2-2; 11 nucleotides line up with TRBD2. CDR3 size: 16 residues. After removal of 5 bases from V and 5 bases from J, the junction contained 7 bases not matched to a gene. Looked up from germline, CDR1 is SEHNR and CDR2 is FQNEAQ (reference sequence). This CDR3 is CASSGTSGGGTGELFF. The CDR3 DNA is TGTGCCAGCAGCGGGACTAGCGGAGGGGGGACCGGGGAGCTGTTTTTT.

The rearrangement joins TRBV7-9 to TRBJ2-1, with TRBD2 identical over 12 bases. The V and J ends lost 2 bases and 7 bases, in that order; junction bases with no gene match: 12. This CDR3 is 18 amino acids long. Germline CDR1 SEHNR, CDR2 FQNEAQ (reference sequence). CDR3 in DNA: TGTGCCAGCAGCTTACCCCCTCGACTAGCGGGAGTGGCAAATGAGCAGTTCTTC. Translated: CASSLPPRLAGVANEQFF.

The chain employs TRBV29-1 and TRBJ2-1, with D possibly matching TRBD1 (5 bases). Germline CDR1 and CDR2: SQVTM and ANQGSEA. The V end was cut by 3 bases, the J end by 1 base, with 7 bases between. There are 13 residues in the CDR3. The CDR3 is CSVDPGSYNEQFF. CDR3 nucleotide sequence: TGCAGCGTTGATCCAGGGTCCTACAATGAGCAGTTCTTC.

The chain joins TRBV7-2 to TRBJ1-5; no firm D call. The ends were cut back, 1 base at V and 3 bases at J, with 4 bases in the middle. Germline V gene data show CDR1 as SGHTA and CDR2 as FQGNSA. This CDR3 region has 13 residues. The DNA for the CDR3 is TGTGCCAGCAGCTTAGAATACAATCAGCCCCAGCATTTT. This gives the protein CASSLEYNQPQHF.

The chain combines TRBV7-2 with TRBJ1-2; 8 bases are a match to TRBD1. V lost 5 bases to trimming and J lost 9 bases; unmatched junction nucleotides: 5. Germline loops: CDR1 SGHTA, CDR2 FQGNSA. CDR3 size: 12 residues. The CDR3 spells CASSTRQGSYTF. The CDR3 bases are TGTGCCAGCAGCACCCGACAGGGGAGCTACACCTTC.

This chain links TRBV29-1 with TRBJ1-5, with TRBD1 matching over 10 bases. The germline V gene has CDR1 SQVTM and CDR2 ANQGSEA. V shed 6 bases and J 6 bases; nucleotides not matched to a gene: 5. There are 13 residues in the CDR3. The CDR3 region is CSVADRGSQPQHF. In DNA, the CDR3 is TGCAGCGTCGCGGACAGGGGGAGTCAGCCCCAGCATTTT.

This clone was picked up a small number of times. As DNA, the CDR3 is TGCGCCAGCAGCCAATCCTCTTTAGCCGCTAACTATGGCTACACCTTC. It translates to CASSQSSLAANYGYTF. The rearrangement links TRBV4-3 to TRBJ1-2; D gene ambiguous. This CDR3 region has 16 residues. The germline CDR1 and CDR2 sequences are LGHNA and YSLEER. V gave up 2 bases and J gave up 0 bases, with 13 bases separating them.

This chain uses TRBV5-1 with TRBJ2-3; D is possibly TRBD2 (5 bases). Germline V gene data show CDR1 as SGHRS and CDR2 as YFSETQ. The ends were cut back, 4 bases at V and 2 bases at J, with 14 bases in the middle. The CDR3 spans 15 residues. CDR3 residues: CASSPDGVNTDTQYF. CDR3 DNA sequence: TGCGCCAGCAGCCCCGACGGGGTAAACACAGATACGCAGTATTTT.

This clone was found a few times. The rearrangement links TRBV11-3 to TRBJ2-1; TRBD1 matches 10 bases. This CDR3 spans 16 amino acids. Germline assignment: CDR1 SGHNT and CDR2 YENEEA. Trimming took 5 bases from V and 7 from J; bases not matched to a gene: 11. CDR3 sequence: CASSLAGTGAVNEQFF. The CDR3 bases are TGTGCCAGCAGCCTTGCCGGGACAGGGGCGGTGAATGAGCAGTTCTTC.